Listed below are T cell receptor beta chains from one sample, sequenced in a study of PD-1 blockade in classical Hodgkin lymphoma. Assay used: immunoSEQ multiplex PCR; TCRdb lists only in-frame clones, some missing. The data show roughly 13,000 clones, roughly 80% seen once. This material consisted of peripheral blood mononuclear cells (PBMCs), taken at baseline. Every receptor here comes from a human donor with classical Hodgkin lymphoma. CDR3s include the opening cysteine and the closing phenylalanine or tryptophan. D genes are given only for firm matches. Clone sizes are given selectively: once, few, many, or a class where the clone is expanded.

V gene: TRBV5-1; J gene: TRBJ1-5; clone size: NA; D gene: NA; CDR3 DNA: TGCGCCAGCAGCTCCGGGGCTCCTAATCAGCCCCAGCATTTT; CDR3 protein: CASSSGAPNQPQHF
V gene: TRBV5-4; J gene: TRBJ2-4; clone size: NA; D gene: TRBD1; CDR3 DNA: TGTGCCAGCAGCCCCGCCCGGGACAGAAACATTCAGTACTTC; CDR3 protein: CASSPARDRNIQYF
V gene: TRBV6-5; J gene: TRBJ2-7; clone size: NA; D gene: TRBD2; CDR3 DNA: TGTGCCAGCAGATTGACGGGAGGCGACTCCTACGAGCAGTACTTC; CDR3 protein: CASRLTGGDSYEQYF
V gene: TRBV27; J gene: TRBJ2-5; clone size: NA; D gene: NA; CDR3 DNA: TGTGCCAGCAGTTTTTCTCGGGGGAAAGAGACCCAGTACTTC; CDR3 protein: CASSFSRGKETQYF
V gene: TRBV18; J gene: TRBJ1-5; clone size: few; D gene: NA; CDR3 DNA: TGTGCCAGCTCACTAGGGGATAGCAATCAGCCCCAGCATTTT; CDR3 protein: CASSLGDSNQPQHF
V gene: TRBV7-9; J gene: TRBJ2-7; clone size: few; D gene: NA; CDR3 DNA: TGTGCCAGCAGTTCCCGCTCCTACGAGCAGTACTTC; CDR3 protein: CASSSRSYEQYF
V gene: TRBV5-1; J gene: TRBJ2-7; clone size: NA; D gene: TRBD2; CDR3 DNA: TGCGCCAGCAGCCCGGGGGGGACTAGAGGCTACGAGCAGTACTTC; CDR3 protein: CASSPGGTRGYEQYF
V gene: TRBV6-4; J gene: TRBJ2-3; clone size: NA; D gene: NA; CDR3 DNA: TGTGCCAGCAGTGACTCAATCCTACACACAGATACGCAGTATTTT; CDR3 protein: CASSDSILHTDTQYF
V gene: TRBV19; J gene: TRBJ1-3; clone size: NA; D gene: NA; CDR3 DNA: TGTGCCAGTAGTATAAACTCTGGAAACACCATATATTTT; CDR3 protein: CASSINSGNTIYF
V gene: TRBV2; J gene: TRBJ2-6; clone size: NA; D gene: NA; CDR3 DNA: TGTGCCGCATCCTCTGGGGCCAACGTCCTGACTTTC; CDR3 protein: CAASSGANVLTF
V gene: TRBV20-1; J gene: TRBJ2-7; clone size: NA; D gene: TRBD2; CDR3 DNA: TGCAGTGCGGCGGGAGCGGGTGAGCAGTACTTC; CDR3 protein: CSAAGAGEQYF
V gene: TRBV6-1; J gene: TRBJ2-2; clone size: NA; D gene: TRBD2; CDR3 DNA: TGTGCCAGCCGGACTAGCGGGAGTGCCGGGGAGCTGTTTTTT; CDR3 protein: CASRTSGSAGELFF
V gene: TRBV28; J gene: TRBJ1-1; clone size: NA; D gene: NA; CDR3 DNA: TGTGCCAGCATGGTGGGGATGAACACTGAAGCTTTCTTT; CDR3 protein: CASMVGMNTEAFF
V gene: TRBV5-1; J gene: TRBJ1-2; clone size: few; D gene: NA; CDR3 DNA: TGCGCCAGCAGAACCACAGGTGAGGATGGCTACACCTTC; CDR3 protein: CASRTTGEDGYTF
V gene: TRBV27; J gene: TRBJ2-5; clone size: NA; D gene: NA; CDR3 DNA: TGTGCCAGCAGTTTTGGGGGGGGGCGGGAGACCCAGTACTTC; CDR3 protein: CASSFGGGRETQYF
V gene: TRBV5-1; J gene: TRBJ2-3; clone size: NA; D gene: NA; CDR3 DNA: TGCGCCAGCAGCTCAAGGCAGACAGATACGCAGTATTTT; CDR3 protein: CASSSRQTDTQYF
V gene: TRBV10-3; J gene: TRBJ2-3; clone size: NA; D gene: NA; CDR3 DNA: TGTGCCATCAGTGAGTCACACACAGATACGCAGTATTTT; CDR3 protein: CAISESHTDTQYF
V gene: TRBV19; J gene: TRBJ2-3; clone size: NA; D gene: NA; CDR3 DNA: TGTGCCAGTAGTATCCCGAGCGGGAGCACAGATACGCAGTATTTT; CDR3 protein: CASSIPSGSTDTQYF
V gene: TRBV29-1; J gene: TRBJ2-5; clone size: NA; D gene: NA; CDR3 DNA: TGCAGCGTTGGCTTTGGGGTGGGGGAGACCCAGTACTTC; CDR3 protein: CSVGFGVGETQYF
V gene: TRBV6-1; J gene: TRBJ1-2; clone size: NA; D gene: NA; CDR3 DNA: TGTGCCAGCAGTGAAGCTCTGGCCAACTATGGCTACACCTTC; CDR3 protein: CASSEALANYGYTF
V gene: TRBV14; J gene: TRBJ2-3; clone size: NA; D gene: TRBD2; CDR3 DNA: TGTGCCAGCAGCCAATCGCTTCGGGAGGTCTTTCACGATACGCAGTATTTT; CDR3 protein: CASSQSLREVFHDTQYF
V gene: TRBV19; J gene: TRBJ2-6; clone size: NA; D gene: NA; CDR3 DNA: TGTGCCAGTTGGGGAGCTGGGGCCAACGTCCTGACTTTC; CDR3 protein: CASWGAGANVLTF
V gene: TRBV29-1; J gene: TRBJ2-7; clone size: NA; D gene: NA; CDR3 DNA: TGCAGCGTCGAGGCGGCCCGGGAGCAGTACTTC; CDR3 protein: CSVEAAREQYF
V gene: TRBV5-1; J gene: TRBJ1-2; clone size: NA; D gene: TRBD1; CDR3 DNA: TGCGCCAGCAGCTTAGGGACAGGCGCCCATCTGAATGGCTACACCTTC; CDR3 protein: CASSLGTGAHLNGYTF
V gene: TRBV5-1; J gene: TRBJ2-7; clone size: NA; D gene: NA; CDR3 DNA: TGCGCCAGCAGTGGATCAGGGCTTGGGGAGCAGTACTTC; CDR3 protein: CASSGSGLGEQYF
V gene: TRBV6-5; J gene: TRBJ2-1; clone size: NA; D gene: TRBD1; CDR3 DNA: TGTGCCAGCAGTTACTCGGGACAGAAGAATGAGCAGTTCTTC; CDR3 protein: CASSYSGQKNEQFF
V gene: TRBV5-1; J gene: TRBJ2-1; clone size: NA; D gene: NA; CDR3 DNA: TGCGCCAGCAGCTTGATTACCCGCGGTGAGCAGTTCTTC; CDR3 protein: CASSLITRGEQFF
V gene: TRBV18; J gene: TRBJ2-5; clone size: NA; D gene: TRBD2; CDR3 DNA: TGTGCCAGCTCAATGCCTGGACTAGCGGAGTACCAAGAGACCCAGTACTTC; CDR3 protein: CASSMPGLAEYQETQYF
V gene: TRBV19; J gene: TRBJ1-1; clone size: NA; D gene: NA; CDR3 DNA: TGTGCCAGTAGTATGGCGGTGGAAACTGAAGCTTTCTTT; CDR3 protein: CASSMAVETEAFF
V gene: TRBV19; J gene: TRBJ2-3; clone size: NA; D gene: TRBD1; CDR3 DNA: TGTGCCAGTAGTAGTGCAGGGGGCAGAGATACGCAGTATTTT; CDR3 protein: CASSSAGGRDTQYF
V gene: TRBV6-5; J gene: TRBJ2-3; clone size: NA; D gene: NA; CDR3 DNA: TGTGCCAGCAGTTACGGCGACAGCAGCACAGATACGCAGTATTTT; CDR3 protein: CASSYGDSSTDTQYF
V gene: TRBV5-6; J gene: TRBJ2-2; clone size: NA; D gene: NA; CDR3 DNA: TGTGCCAGCAGCTTGGTCCCTAGCACCGGGGAGCTGTTTTTT; CDR3 protein: CASSLVPSTGELFF
V gene: TRBV2; J gene: TRBJ2-7; clone size: medium-sized; D gene: NA; CDR3 DNA: TGTGCCAGCAGTGAAGTTGGTGAGCAGTACTTC; CDR3 protein: CASSEVGEQYF
V gene: TRBV5-4; J gene: TRBJ1-1; clone size: NA; D gene: NA; CDR3 DNA: TGTGCCAGCAGCTTTTCCGGTTCGGTAGAAGCTTTCTTT; CDR3 protein: CASSFSGSVEAFF
V gene: TRBV2; J gene: TRBJ2-2; clone size: NA; D gene: NA; CDR3 DNA: TGTGCCAGCAGTGAACAGGGGTCCAACACCGGGGAGCTGTTTTTT; CDR3 protein: CASSEQGSNTGELFF
V gene: TRBV18; J gene: TRBJ2-7; clone size: NA; D gene: TRBD1; CDR3 DNA: TGTGCCAGCTCAGAGGGACAGACCTACGAGCAGTACTTC; CDR3 protein: CASSEGQTYEQYF
V gene: TRBV6-1; J gene: TRBJ1-3; clone size: NA; D gene: NA; CDR3 DNA: TGTGCCAGCAGTGAAGATGGCCAGGGCGACACCATATATTTT; CDR3 protein: CASSEDGQGDTIYF
V gene: TRBV10-3; J gene: TRBJ2-7; clone size: NA; D gene: TRBD1; CDR3 DNA: TGTGCCATCAGTGGGACAGGGGGCGAGCAGTACTTC; CDR3 protein: CAISGTGGEQYF
V gene: TRBV2; J gene: TRBJ1-2; clone size: once; D gene: NA; CDR3 DNA: TGTGCCAGCATCCCCTCTACAGGGTTAGGCTACACCTTC; CDR3 protein: CASIPSTGLGYTF
V gene: TRBV30; J gene: TRBJ2-7; clone size: few; D gene: NA; CDR3 DNA: TGTGCCTGGGGACATAATTACGAGCAGTACTTC; CDR3 protein: CAWGHNYEQYF
V gene: TRBV7-8; J gene: TRBJ2-2; clone size: NA; D gene: NA; CDR3 DNA: TGTGCCAGCAGCTTGACCCGCCAAACGAACACCGGGGAGCTGTTTTTT; CDR3 protein: CASSLTRQTNTGELFF
V gene: TRBV7-9; J gene: TRBJ2-7; clone size: NA; D gene: TRBD2; CDR3 DNA: TGTGCCAGCAGCTCTGGGGGTTTCGCGGGAGGACCTTACGAGCAGTACTTC; CDR3 protein: CASSSGGFAGGPYEQYF
V gene: TRBV4-1; J gene: TRBJ1-1; clone size: once; D gene: NA; CDR3 DNA: TGCGCCAGCAGCCACCCCCGGGAAACTGAAGCTTTCTTT; CDR3 protein: CASSHPRETEAFF
V gene: TRBV7-6; J gene: TRBJ2-6; clone size: NA; D gene: NA; CDR3 DNA: TGTGCCAGCAGCTTAGGGGTAGTTGGGGCCAACGTCCTGACTTTC; CDR3 protein: CASSLGVVGANVLTF
V gene: TRBV7-2; J gene: TRBJ2-5; clone size: NA; D gene: NA; CDR3 DNA: TGTGCCAGCAGCTTAGCCCTAGGTAGATGGCAAGAGACCCAGTACTTC; CDR3 protein: CASSLALGRWQETQYF
V gene: TRBV10-3; J gene: TRBJ2-3; clone size: NA; D gene: TRBD2; CDR3 DNA: TGTGCCATCAGCCCTAGCGGGAGGACAGATACGCAGTATTTT; CDR3 protein: CAISPSGRTDTQYF
V gene: TRBV28; J gene: TRBJ2-1; clone size: NA; D gene: TRBD2; CDR3 DNA: TGTGCCAGCAGTCTCCCGGGACTAGCGGACAATGAGCAGTTCTTC; CDR3 protein: CASSLPGLADNEQFF
V gene: TRBV5-1; J gene: TRBJ1-1; clone size: few; D gene: NA; CDR3 DNA: TGCGCCAGCAGCCCGGTGGTTTCGATCGCTGAAGCTTTCTTT; CDR3 protein: CASSPVVSIAEAFF